The T cell receptor beta chain described here comes from a study of blood T cell repertoires in COVID-19. Profiling relied on immunoSEQ multiplex PCR, and the TCRdb table lists in-frame clones only, not all of them. The repertoire holds fewer than 250,000 clones, about 85% seen once, with 1.1% in the top ten. V lost 6 bases and J 0 bases, leaving 13 bases between the germline ends. The CDR3 has 14 residues. Germline V gene sequence: CDR1 SQVTM, CDR2 ANQGSEA. This receptor was obtained from a man between 25 and 39 years old with acute or convalescent COVID-19. The sample taken for sequencing was peripheral blood. This chain connects TRBV29-1 to TRBJ2-3, with D perhaps matching TRBD1 (5 bases). The CDR3 region has the DNA TGCAGCGTACATGGACATATAAGCACAGATACGCAGTATTTT. It translates to CSVHGHISTDTQYF.